The 18 T cell receptor beta chains below come from one sample, sequenced in a study of cytomegalovirus exposure and HLA in healthy donors. Profiling relied on immunoSEQ multiplex PCR, and the TCRdb table lists in-frame clones only, not all of them. In the table there are tens of thousands of clones, 91% of which are singletons. Sequencing was done on a sample of PBMCs. The receptor source for this set is a woman aged 25 to 45 in good health and CMV-seronegative.

The chain carries TRBV6-5 and TRBJ2-3; D is unclear. Germline CDR1 MNHEY, CDR2 SVGAGI. CDR3 length equals 14 residues. The V and J ends lost 5 bases and 5 bases respectively, with 14 bases between them. CDR3 sequence (DNA): TGTGCCAGCAGTGCAACCCGGGTGGAAGATACGCAGTATTTT. It specifies CASSATRVEDTQYF.

This clone has a handful of counts. This specimen includes other DNA sequences encoding the same CDR3. The chain couples TRBV5-1 to TRBJ1-5, with 9 positions matching TRBD1. Germline trimming cut 4 bases from V and 4 bases from J; bases unmatched to any gene: 6. The CDR3 spans 15 residues. Germline V lookup: CDR1 SGHRS, CDR2 YFSETQ. Here the CDR3 reads CASSPDGQGNQPQHF. CDR3 in DNA: TGCGCCAGCAGCCCCGATGGACAGGGGAATCAGCCCCAGCATTTT.

The CDR3, as DNA: TGTGCCAGCAGTCGAGGACAGGGTGAAGCTTTCTTT. Translated, it gives CASSRGQGEAFF. This rearrangement joins TRBV5-5 to TRBJ1-1; 8 nucleotides align to TRBD1. The germline V gene encodes CDR1 SGHKS and CDR2 YYEKEE (reference sequence). This CDR3 has 12 amino acids. After removal of 5 bases from V and 7 bases from J, the junction contained 4 bases not matched to a gene. The variable domain in full, completed from reference TRBV5-5 and TRBJ1-1, reads DAGVTQSPTHLIKTRGQQVTLRCSPISGHKSVSWYQQVLGQGPQFIFQYYEKEERGRGNFPDRFSARQFPNYSSELNVNALLLGDSALYLCASSRGQGEAFFGQGTRLTVV.

This chain links TRBV7-8 with TRBJ1-1; 9 bases are a match to TRBD1. Trimming removed 2 bases from V and 1 base from J; junction bases left unmatched: 2. The CDR3 covers 15 residues. Germline V gene sequence: CDR1 SGHVS, CDR2 FQNEAQ. The DNA for the CDR3 is TGTGCCAGCAGCTTACTGGGACAGGGGAACACTGAAGCTTTCTTT. The encoded protein is CASSLLGQGNTEAFF.

This chain links TRBV9 with TRBJ2-7; 7 bases are shared with TRBD1. CDR3 length: 14 residues. Germline loops: CDR1 SGDLS, CDR2 YYNGEE. V trimming: 0 bases; J trimming: 2 bases; junction bases outside the gene matches: 2. CDR3 bases: TGTGCCAGCAGCGTAGGACAGGGCGCCTACGAGCAGTACTTC. Its translation is CASSVGQGAYEQYF.

V gene TRBV28 combines with J gene TRBJ2-7; 9 nucleotides line up with TRBD2. J gave up 4 bases and V 5 bases, and 9 bases lay outside the gene matches. CDR3 length: 15 residues. Germline V CDR1 and CDR2: MDHEN, SYDVKM. In DNA, the CDR3 is TGTGCCAGCAGTACCCCCCCTAGCGGGAAATACGAGCAGTACTTC. Translating it yields CASSTPPSGKYEQYF.

The rearrangement links TRBV19 to TRBJ1-1; D ambiguous. The ends were cut back, 2 bases at V and 1 base at J, with 8 bases in the middle. Germline CDR1 is LNHDA and CDR2 is SQIVND (reference sequence). CDR3 length: 14 residues. The CDR3 loop reads CASSIRAGNTEAFF. The CDR3 DNA sequence: TGTGCCAGTAGTATAAGGGCGGGGAACACTGAAGCTTTCTTT.

J is TRBJ2-2 and V is TRBV5-1; TRBD2 agrees at 11 bases. V lost 0 bases, J lost 1 base, and 2 bases stayed unmatched. The CDR3 runs to 17 residues. Germline CDR1 is SGHRS and CDR2 is YFSETQ. The CDR3 spells CASSLGGTSGNTGELFF. The CDR3 bases are TGCGCCAGCAGCTTGGGCGGGACTAGCGGGAACACCGGGGAGCTGTTTTTT.

V and J are TRBV19 and TRBJ2-3; 12 nucleotides line up with TRBD2. The CDR3 contains 21 residues. Losses at the gene ends were 4 bases for V and 0 bases for J; bases not matched to a gene: 17. Germline-derived CDR1 and CDR2 are LNHDA and SQIVND (reference sequence). The CDR3 nucleotides read TGTGCCAGTAGTACCCTAGCGGGAGGGCCCGGGGGCCCTCTTAGCACAGATACGCAGTATTTT. It specifies CASSTLAGGPGGPLSTDTQYF.

This chain joins TRBV7-2 and TRBJ1-2; D perhaps matches TRBD1 (5 bases). The CDR3 has 12 residues. CDR1 is SGHTA and CDR2 is FQGNSA in the germline V gene. Trimming pared 4 bases from V and 7 bases from J, leaving 10 bases between. In nucleotides, the CDR3 is TGTGCCAGCAGCTCAGGAGGGGTTGGCTACACCTTC. Translating gives CASSSGGVGYTF.

J is TRBJ1-3 and V is TRBV18; D gene uncertain. V gave up 3 bases and J gave up 0 bases, with 12 bases separating them. CDR1 is KGHSH and CDR2 is LQKENI in the germline V gene. The length of the CDR3 is 16 residues. Here the CDR3 DNA reads TGTGCCAGCTCACCCCCGACACTGACCTCTGGAAACACCATATATTTT. Translation gives CASSPPTLTSGNTIYF.

The rearrangement links TRBV5-8 to TRBJ1-3; a weak D match, TRBD1 (5 bases). Trimming left V 4 bases short and J 4 bases short, with 15 bases between. Germline-derived CDR1 and CDR2 are SGHTS and YDEGEE. There are 15 residues in the CDR3. The chain's CDR3 is CASSRYQGDGNTIYF. CDR3 DNA: TGTGCCAGCAGCAGATATCAGGGTGACGGAAACACCATATATTTT. Based on the CDR3 plus reference TRBV5-8 and TRBJ1-3, the full variable domain is EAGVTQSPTHLIKTRGQQATLRCSPISGHTSVYWYQQALGLGLQFLLWYDEGEERNRGNFPPRFSGRQFPNYSSELNVNALELEDSALYLCASSRYQGDGNTIYFGEGSWLTVV.

The chain links TRBV11-2 to TRBJ1-2; no clear D gene. Germline CDR1 and CDR2: SGHAT and FQNNGV. The CDR3 spans 15 residues. Trimming removed 5 bases from V and 1 base from J, with 14 bases in between. CDR3 protein: CASSPLTGSNYGYTF. The DNA of the CDR3 is TGTGCCAGCAGCCCATTGACGGGAAGTAACTATGGCTACACCTTC. Looking up the rest from reference TRBV11-2 and TRBJ1-2 gives the full variable domain: EAGVAQSPRYKIIEKRQSVAFWCNPISGHATLYWYQQILGQGPKLLIQFQNNGVVDDSQLPKDRFSAERLKGVDSTLKIQPAKLEDSAVYLCASSPLTGSNYGYTFGSGTRLTVV.

The gene calls are TRBV11-1 and TRBJ2-7; 11 nucleotides match TRBD2. Germline loops: CDR1 SGHAT, CDR2 FQDESV (reference sequence). The CDR3 covers 15 residues. Trimming cost V 5 bases and J 6 bases; bases outside gene matches: 9. The CDR3 DNA sequence: TGTGCCAGCAGCGCGCTGACTAGCGGGAAGACCGAGCAGTACTTC. This encodes CASSALTSGKTEQYF.

CDR3 coding DNA: TGTGCCAGTAATCCGCCGGCAGGGATGAACACTGAAGCTTTCTTT. Amino acid sequence: CASNPPAGMNTEAFF. This sequence joins TRBV19 and TRBJ1-1; maybe TRBD1 (5 bases). The CDR3 has 15 residues. Germline V gene lookup returns CDR1 LNHDA and CDR2 SQIVND (reference sequence). V was trimmed by 7 bases and J by 0 bases, leaving 15 bases between them.

The CDR3 region has the DNA TGTGCCAGCAGCTTAGGCCCTCATAGCGGGAGCGAGCAGTACTTC. Amino acid sequence: CASSLGPHSGSEQYF. The chain is built from TRBV7-2 and TRBJ2-7; TRBD2 matches at 9 bases. Germline values: CDR1 SGHTA, CDR2 FQGNSA. V trimming: 1 base; J trimming: 6 bases; junction bases outside the gene matches: 7. CDR3 length: 15 residues.

The V call is TRBV7-9, the J call TRBJ1-1; D not resolved. Per the germline V gene, CDR1 is SEHNR and CDR2 is FQNEAQ (reference sequence). This CDR3 has 14 residues. The V and J ends lost 1 base and 3 bases respectively, with 9 bases between them. The CDR3 DNA is TGTGCCAGCAGCTTAGACGGTGCGGACACTGAAGCTTTCTTT. It codes for CASSLDGADTEAFF.

This chain links TRBV27 with TRBJ1-1, with D hard to call. Trimming removed 7 bases from V and 7 bases from J, with 22 bases in between. Germline CDR1 MNHEY, CDR2 SMNVEV (reference sequence). The CDR3 covers 15 residues. The CDR3 DNA sequence: TGTGCCAGCACCCCCATAAGGGAGCACCTAGTTGAAGCTTTCTTT. Protein product: CASTPIREHLVEAFF.